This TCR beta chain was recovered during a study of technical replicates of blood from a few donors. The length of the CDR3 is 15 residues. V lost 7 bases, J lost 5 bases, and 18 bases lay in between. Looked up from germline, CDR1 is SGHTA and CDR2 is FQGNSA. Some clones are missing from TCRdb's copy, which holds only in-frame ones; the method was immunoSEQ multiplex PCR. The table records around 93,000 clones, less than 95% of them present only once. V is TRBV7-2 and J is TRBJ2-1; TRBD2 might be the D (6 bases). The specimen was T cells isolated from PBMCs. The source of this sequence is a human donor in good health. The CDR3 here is CASNPRQRAHNEQFF. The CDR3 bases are TGTGCCAGCAACCCGAGGCAGCGGGCCCACAATGAGCAGTTCTTC.